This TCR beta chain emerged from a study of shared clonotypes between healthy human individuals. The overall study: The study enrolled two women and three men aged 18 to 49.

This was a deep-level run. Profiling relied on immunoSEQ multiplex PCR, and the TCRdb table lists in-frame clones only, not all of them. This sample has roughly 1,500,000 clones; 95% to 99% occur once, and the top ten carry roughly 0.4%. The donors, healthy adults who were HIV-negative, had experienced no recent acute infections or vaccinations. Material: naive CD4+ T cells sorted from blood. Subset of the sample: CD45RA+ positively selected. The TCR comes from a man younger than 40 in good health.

The CDR3 loop is CASSQGQTTTNEKLFF. The CDR3 DNA is TGTGCCAGCAGTCAAGGACAGACCACAACTAATGAAAAACTGTTTTTT. The J gene is TRBJ1-4, the V gene TRBV2, with D perhaps matching TRBD1 (6 bases). Trimming took 5 bases from V and 0 from J, leaving 13 bases between them. The CDR3 covers 16 residues. The germline V gene encodes CDR1 SNHLY and CDR2 FYNNEI.